This TCR beta chain was documented in a study of control samples from healthy donors and cancer patients. The V gene lost 3 bases and the J gene lost 4 bases, with 8 bases spanning the gap. This CDR3 comprises 13 residues. Looked up from germline, CDR1 is KGHSH and CDR2 is LQKENI. Profiled with immunoSEQ multiplex PCR; TCRdb holds only in-frame clones, not every one. Among 150,000 or so clones, just under 95% were seen once, and the ten largest hold 13% to 15%. The chain joins TRBV18 to TRBJ2-3; TRBD1 or TRBD2 may be the D gene (5 bases each). This clonotype was obtained from a man aged 60 to 75 with colorectal cancer. Sequenced input: PBMCs. CDR3 sequence reads: CASSPGTADTQYF. The CDR3 bases are TGTGCCAGCTCACCTGGGACGGCAGATACGCAGTATTTT.